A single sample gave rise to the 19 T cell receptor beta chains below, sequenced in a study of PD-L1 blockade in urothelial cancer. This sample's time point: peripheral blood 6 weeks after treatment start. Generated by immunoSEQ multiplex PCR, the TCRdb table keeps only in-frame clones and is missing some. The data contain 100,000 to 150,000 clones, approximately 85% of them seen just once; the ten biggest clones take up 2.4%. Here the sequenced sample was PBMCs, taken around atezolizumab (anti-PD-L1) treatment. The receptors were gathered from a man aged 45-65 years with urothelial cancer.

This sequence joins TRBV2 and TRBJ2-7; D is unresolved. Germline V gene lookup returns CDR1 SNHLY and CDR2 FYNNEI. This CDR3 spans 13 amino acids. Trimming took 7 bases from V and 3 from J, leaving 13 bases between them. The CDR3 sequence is CASNPSFDYEQYF. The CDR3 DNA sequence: TGTGCCAGCAACCCTAGTTTCGACTACGAGCAGTACTTC.

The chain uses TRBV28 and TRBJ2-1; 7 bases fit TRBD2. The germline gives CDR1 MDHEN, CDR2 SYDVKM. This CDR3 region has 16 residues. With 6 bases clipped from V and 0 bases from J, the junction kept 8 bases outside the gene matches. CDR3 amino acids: CASRPQGGSSYNEQFF. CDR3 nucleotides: TGTGCCAGCAGGCCTCAGGGCGGGAGCTCCTACAATGAGCAGTTCTTC.

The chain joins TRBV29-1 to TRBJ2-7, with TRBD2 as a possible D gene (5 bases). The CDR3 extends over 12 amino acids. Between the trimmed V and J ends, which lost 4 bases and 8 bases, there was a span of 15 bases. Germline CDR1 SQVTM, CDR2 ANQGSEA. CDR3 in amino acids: CSVVNGVTQQYF. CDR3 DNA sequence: TGCAGCGTTGTTAACGGGGTTACGCAGCAGTACTTC.

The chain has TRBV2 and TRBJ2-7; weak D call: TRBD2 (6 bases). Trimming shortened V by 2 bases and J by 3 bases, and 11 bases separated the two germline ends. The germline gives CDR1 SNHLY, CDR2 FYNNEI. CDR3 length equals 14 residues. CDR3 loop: CASSERGIYYEQYF. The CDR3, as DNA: TGTGCCAGCAGTGAACGCGGGATCTACTACGAGCAGTACTTC.

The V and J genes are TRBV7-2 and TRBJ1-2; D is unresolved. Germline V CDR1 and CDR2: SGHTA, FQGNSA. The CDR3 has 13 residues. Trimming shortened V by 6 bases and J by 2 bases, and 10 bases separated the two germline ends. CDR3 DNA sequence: TGTGCCAGCAGACGCGGGCCCAACTATGGCTACACCTTC. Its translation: CASRRGPNYGYTF.

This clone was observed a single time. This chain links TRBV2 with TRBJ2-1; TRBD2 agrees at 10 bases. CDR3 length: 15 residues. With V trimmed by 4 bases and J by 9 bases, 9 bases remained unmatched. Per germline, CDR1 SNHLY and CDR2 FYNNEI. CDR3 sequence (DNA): TGTGCCAGCAGTGTAAATCTAGCGGGAGTAAGTGAGCAGTTCTTC. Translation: CASSVNLAGVSEQFF.

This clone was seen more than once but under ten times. CDR3 sequence reads: CASSDLSGRSSYNEQFF. CDR3 coding DNA: TGTGCCAGCAGTGACCTTAGCGGGCGAAGCTCCTACAATGAGCAGTTCTTC. The chain links TRBV25-1 to TRBJ2-1, with 7 bases fitting TRBD2. The V segment lost 3 bases and the J segment 0 bases; nucleotides outside the gene matches: 8. Germline loops: CDR1 MGHDK, CDR2 SYGVNS. This CDR3 spans 17 amino acids. Using reference TRBV25-1 and TRBJ2-1 for the parts outside the CDR3, the full variable domain is EADIYQTPRYLVIGTGKKITLECSQTMGHDKMYWYQQDPGMELHLIHYSYGVNSTEKGDLSSESTVSRIRTEHFPLTLESARPSHTSQYLCASSDLSGRSSYNEQFFGPGTRLTVL.

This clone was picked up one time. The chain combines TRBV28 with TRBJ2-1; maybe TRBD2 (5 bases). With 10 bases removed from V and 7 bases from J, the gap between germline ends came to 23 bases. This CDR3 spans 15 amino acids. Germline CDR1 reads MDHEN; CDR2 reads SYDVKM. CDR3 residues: CATTISWTGKNEQFF. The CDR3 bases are TGTGCCACCACTATTAGTTGGACGGGAAAGAATGAGCAGTTCTTC.

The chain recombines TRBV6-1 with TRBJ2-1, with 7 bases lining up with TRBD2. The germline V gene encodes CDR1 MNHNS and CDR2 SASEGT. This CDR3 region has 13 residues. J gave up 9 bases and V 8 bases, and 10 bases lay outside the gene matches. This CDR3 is CASVEGGGGEQFF. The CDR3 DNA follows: TGTGCCAGCGTAGAAGGCGGGGGTGGTGAGCAGTTCTTC.

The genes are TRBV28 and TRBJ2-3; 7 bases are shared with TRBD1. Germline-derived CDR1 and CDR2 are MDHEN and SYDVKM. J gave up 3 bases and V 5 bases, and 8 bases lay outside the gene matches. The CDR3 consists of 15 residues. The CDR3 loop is CASSLATGTTDTQYF. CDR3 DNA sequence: TGTGCCAGCAGTCTGGCGACAGGGACAACAGATACGCAGTATTTT.

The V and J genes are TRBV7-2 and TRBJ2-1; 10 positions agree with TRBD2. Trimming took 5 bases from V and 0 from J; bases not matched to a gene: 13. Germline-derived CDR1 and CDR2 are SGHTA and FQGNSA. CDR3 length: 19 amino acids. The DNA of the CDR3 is TGTGCCAGCAGCCTTATCGGGACTAGCGTCATGAGCTCCTACAATGAGCAGTTCTTC. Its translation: CASSLIGTSVMSSYNEQFF. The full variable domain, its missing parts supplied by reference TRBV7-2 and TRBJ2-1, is GAGVSQSPSNKVTEKGKDVELRCDPISGHTALYWYRQSLGQGLEFLIYFQGNSAPDKSGLPSDRFSAERTGGSVSTLTIQRTQQEDSAVYLCASSLIGTSVMSSYNEQFFGPGTRLTVL.

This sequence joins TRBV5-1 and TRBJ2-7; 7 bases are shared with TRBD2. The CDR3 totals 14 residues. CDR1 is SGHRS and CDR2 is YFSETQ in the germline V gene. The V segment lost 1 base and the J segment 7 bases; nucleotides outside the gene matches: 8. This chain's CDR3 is CASSLPSGAVEQYF. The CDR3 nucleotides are TGCGCCAGCAGCTTGCCTAGCGGAGCGGTGGAGCAGTACTTC.

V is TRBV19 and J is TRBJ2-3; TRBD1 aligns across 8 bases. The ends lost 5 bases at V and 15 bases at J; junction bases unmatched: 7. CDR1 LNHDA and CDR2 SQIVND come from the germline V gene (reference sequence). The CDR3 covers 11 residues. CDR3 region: CASSLGQGVYF. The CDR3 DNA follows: TGTGCCAGTAGTCTTGGACAGGGTGTATATTTT.

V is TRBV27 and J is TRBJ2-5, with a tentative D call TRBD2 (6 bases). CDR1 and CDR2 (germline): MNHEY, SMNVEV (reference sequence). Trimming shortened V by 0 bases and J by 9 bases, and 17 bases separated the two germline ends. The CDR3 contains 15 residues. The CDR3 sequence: CASSLSGGRKWAQYF. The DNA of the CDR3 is TGTGCCAGCAGTTTATCGGGGGGAAGGAAATGGGCCCAGTACTTC.

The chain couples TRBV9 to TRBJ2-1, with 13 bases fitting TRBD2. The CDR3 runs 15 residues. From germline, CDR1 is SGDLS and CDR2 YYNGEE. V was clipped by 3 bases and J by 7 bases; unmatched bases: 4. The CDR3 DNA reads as TGTGCCAGCAGCGCAACTAGCGGGAGGGCTAATGAGCAGTTCTTC. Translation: CASSATSGRANEQFF.

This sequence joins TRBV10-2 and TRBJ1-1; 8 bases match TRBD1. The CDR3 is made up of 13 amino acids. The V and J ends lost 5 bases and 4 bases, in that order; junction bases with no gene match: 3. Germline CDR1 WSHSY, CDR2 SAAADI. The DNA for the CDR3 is TGCGCCAGCAGTCAGGGGGCGACCACTGAAGCTTTCTTT. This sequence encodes CASSQGATTEAFF.

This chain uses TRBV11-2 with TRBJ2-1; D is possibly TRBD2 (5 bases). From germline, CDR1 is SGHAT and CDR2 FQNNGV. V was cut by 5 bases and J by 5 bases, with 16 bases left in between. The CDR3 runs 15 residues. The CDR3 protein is CASSPRARGNNEQFF. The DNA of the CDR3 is TGTGCCAGCAGCCCCCGGGCCCGGGGAAACAATGAGCAGTTCTTC. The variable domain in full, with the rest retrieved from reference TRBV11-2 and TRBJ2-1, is EAGVAQSPRYKIIEKRQSVAFWCNPISGHATLYWYQQILGQGPKLLIQFQNNGVVDDSQLPKDRFSAERLKGVDSTLKIQPAKLEDSAVYLCASSPRARGNNEQFFGPGTRLTVL.

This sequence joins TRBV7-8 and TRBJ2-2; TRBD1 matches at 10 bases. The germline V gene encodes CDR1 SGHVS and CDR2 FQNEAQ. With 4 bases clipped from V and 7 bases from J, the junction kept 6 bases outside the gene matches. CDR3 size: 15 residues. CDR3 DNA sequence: TGTGCCAGCAGCTGGGACAGGGGAATGGGCGGGGAGCTGTTTTTT. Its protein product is CASSWDRGMGGELFF.

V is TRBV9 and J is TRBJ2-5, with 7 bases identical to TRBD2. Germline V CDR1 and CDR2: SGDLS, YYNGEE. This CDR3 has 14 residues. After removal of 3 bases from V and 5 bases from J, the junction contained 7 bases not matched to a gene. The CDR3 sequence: CASSEREGGETQYF. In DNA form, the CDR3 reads TGTGCCAGCAGCGAGAGGGAGGGAGGGGAGACCCAGTACTTC.